This TCR beta chain stems from a study of T cell repertoires in cytomegalovirus infection. Study as a whole: Public TCR beta signatures were indicative of both CMV infection and a matching HLA type.

TCRdb re-analysed the reads in MiXCR, keeping a single row per CDR3 protein. The profile covers around 430,000 distinct CDR3 sequences, with about 44% appearing a single time and 40% to 50% taken by the ten largest. This clonotype appeared a few times. What it binds is unknown. This CDR3 has 15 residues. Trimming stripped 4 bases from V and 0 bases from J, with 7 bases between. Germline CDR1 is SGHDN and CDR2 is FVKESK. V gene TRBV14 combines with J gene TRBJ2-6; a possible D gene is TRBD1 (5 bases). The TCR was taken from a human donor in good health (CMV status not recorded). Some clones in this sample may be carry-over from other donors' samples. Sample: cultured PBMCs, taken from culture after CMV antigen stimulation. CDR3 protein: CASSRQYSGANVLTF. CDR3 nucleotide sequence: TGTGCCAGCAGCCGACAGTACTCTGGGGCCAACGTCCTGACTTTC. The entire variable domain, with the rest obtained from reference TRBV14 and TRBJ2-6, is as follows: EAGVTQFPSHSVIEKGQTVTLRCDPISGHDNLYWYRRVMGKEIKFLLHFVKESKQDESGMPNNRFLAERTGGTYSTLKVQPAELEDSGVYFCASSRQYSGANVLTFGAGSRLTVL.